Below, 28 T cell receptor beta chains from the same sample are listed, as sequenced in a study of spatial heterogeneity in lung cancer. The time point is: sample taken at primary tumor resection. Sequencing covered unsorted whole RNA taken from tumor, nontumor lung or frozen PBMC. MiXCR, applied by TCRdb to the 5' RACE reads, yields one record per CDR3 protein. The table includes tens of thousands of distinct CDR3 sequences, 12% detected once. The sequencing used PBMCs, collected at surgery. The source of these receptors is a female donor with early-stage non-small cell lung cancer.

J is TRBJ1-6 and V is TRBV7-6; D unresolved. The CDR3 has 16 amino acids. The V and J ends lost 1 base and 0 bases respectively, with 7 bases between them. Germline-derived CDR1 and CDR2 are SGHVS and FNYEAQ. DNA for the CDR3: TGTGCCAGCAGCTTAGGCCAGAACTCCTATAATTCACCCCTCCACTTT. Amino acids: CASSLGQNSYNSPLHF.

This clonotype was detected many times. This rearrangement joins TRBV12-5 to TRBJ1-2; 11 positions match TRBD1. This CDR3 is 16 amino acids long. Germline CDR1 is LGHNT and CDR2 is FRNRAP. The junction had 11 bases not matched to a gene; V was cut back by 4 bases and J by 7 bases. The CDR3 here is CASGSVSGDRGTGYTF. The CDR3 DNA reads as TGTGCTAGTGGTTCGGTATCGGGGGACAGGGGGACTGGCTACACCTTC.

For this clonotype: One base away lies a much larger clone, so this may be a sequencing read error. The conserved closing phenylalanine or tryptophan is absent in this CDR3, likely reflecting a read error. The chain recombines TRBV12-3 or TRBV12-4 with TRBJ1-1; a weak D match, TRBD1 (6 bases). The CDR3 sequence is 12 residues long. Here the CDR3 DNA reads TGTGCCAGCACCCTGCGGGGGCCTGAGGCTTTCTCT. Its translation is CASTLRGPEAFS.

This chain connects TRBV11-2 to TRBJ2-7; 8 nucleotides agree with TRBD1. V shed 5 bases, J shed 0 bases, and the junction held 6 bases outside the gene matches. This CDR3 region has 15 residues. Germline values: CDR1 SGHAT, CDR2 FQNNGV. DNA for the CDR3: TGTGCCAGCAGCCCCCAGGGGGCCATCTCCTACGAGCAGTACTTC. It specifies CASSPQGAISYEQYF.

This clonotype occurred a few times. This chain links TRBV19 with TRBJ2-7; D is unclear. V was cut by 4 bases and J by 6 bases, with 7 bases left in between. CDR3 length equals 11 residues. Germline V CDR1 and CDR2: LNHDA, SQIVND (reference sequence). This chain's CDR3 is CASSTPSEQYF. The CDR3 DNA is TGTGCCAGTAGTACCCCCTCCGAGCAGTACTTC.

The V call is TRBV20-1, the J call TRBJ2-2; 8 bases agree with TRBD2. J lost 4 bases, V lost 7 bases, and 5 bases had no gene match. The length of the CDR3 is 13 residues. Germline assignment: CDR1 DFQATT and CDR2 SNEGSKA (reference sequence). The CDR3 here is CSVLAGLTGELFF. The CDR3 DNA reads TGCAGTGTCTTAGCGGGGCTCACCGGGGAGCTGTTTTTT.

The chain employs TRBV12-3 or TRBV12-4 and TRBJ1-2; D is ambiguous. Trimming removed 4 bases at V and 4 bases at J, with 16 bases between. CDR3 length: 15 residues. CDR3 sequence reads: CASSSTSPGRYGYTF. CDR3 DNA sequence: TGTGCCAGCAGTTCGACGTCCCCGGGCCGCTATGGCTACACCTTC.

This clonotype has more than one count but fewer than ten. The chain has TRBV5-4 and TRBJ1-6; 7 bases map to TRBD1. The CDR3 runs to 15 residues. V trimming: 3 bases; J trimming: 2 bases; junction bases outside the gene matches: 2. Looked up from germline, CDR1 is SGHNT and CDR2 is YYREEE (reference sequence). CDR3: CASSWGTAYNSPLHF. DNA for the CDR3: TGTGCCAGCAGCTGGGGGACAGCCTATAATTCACCCCTCCACTTT.

This clonotype was found many times. The genes are TRBV6-1 and TRBJ1-1; a weak D match, TRBD1 (5 bases). The V gene lost 10 bases and the J gene lost 11 bases, with 20 bases spanning the gap. The CDR3 consists of 12 residues. Germline assignment: CDR1 MNHNS and CDR2 SASEGT. This CDR3 is CATGTAGGDAFF. In DNA, the CDR3 is TGTGCCACCGGGACGGCCGGGGGTGATGCTTTCTTT.

This clonotype was seen at least ten times. The V call is TRBV28, the J call TRBJ2-2, with D perhaps given as TRBD1 or TRBD2 (5 bases each). Germline lookup yields CDR1 MDHEN and CDR2 SYDVKM. CDR3 length: 14 amino acids. With 8 bases removed from V and 3 bases from J, the gap between germline ends came to 13 bases. This chain's CDR3 is CASHEGTDTGELFF. CDR3 nucleotides: TGTGCCAGCCATGAGGGGACGGACACCGGGGAGCTGTTTTTT. The whole variable domain, remainder taken from reference TRBV28 and TRBJ2-2, is DVKVTQSSRYLVKRTGEKVFLECVQDMDHENMFWYRQDPGLGLRLIYFSYDVKMKEKGDIPEGYSVSREKKERFSLILESASTNQTSMYLCASHEGTDTGELFFGEGSRLTVL.

This clonotype showed up many times. This sequence joins TRBV7-6 and TRBJ2-5; no clear D. Trimming removed 3 bases at V and 4 bases at J, with 12 bases between. Germline-derived CDR1 and CDR2 are SGHVS and FNYEAQ. The CDR3 totals 14 residues. CDR3 amino acids: CASSLKGSRETQYF. The CDR3 region has the DNA TGTGCCAGCAGCTTGAAGGGTTCGAGAGAGACCCAGTACTTC.

This clonotype was found many times. The rearrangement links TRBV5-1 to TRBJ1-2; the D gene is possibly TRBD1 (5 bases). Trimming pared 0 bases from V and 0 bases from J, leaving 9 bases between. This CDR3 region has 15 residues. CDR1 and CDR2 from the germline V gene are SGHRS and YFSETQ. The chain's CDR3 is CASSLEGSANYGYTF. Written as DNA, the CDR3 is TGCGCCAGCAGCTTGGAGGGGTCCGCTAACTATGGCTACACCTTC.

The chain employs TRBV11-2 and TRBJ2-5; D unresolved. Per germline, CDR1 SGHAT and CDR2 FQNNGV. This CDR3 has 14 residues. V was shortened by 5 bases and J by 1 base, with 11 bases between the two germline ends. As DNA, the CDR3 is TGTGCCAGCAGCCAGAGTTGGACCCAAGAGACCCAGTACTTC. This encodes CASSQSWTQETQYF. The full variable domain, its missing parts supplied by reference TRBV11-2 and TRBJ2-5, is EAGVAQSPRYKIIEKRQSVAFWCNPISGHATLYWYQQILGQGPKLLIQFQNNGVVDDSQLPKDRFSAERLKGVDSTLKIQPAKLEDSAVYLCASSQSWTQETQYFGPGTRLLVL.

This clonotype was observed many times. The chain recombines TRBV5-4 with TRBJ1-2; D unclear. The CDR3 sequence is 13 residues long. Germline CDR1 and CDR2: SGHNT and YYREEE (reference sequence). Trimming shortened V by 4 bases and J by 8 bases, and 15 bases separated the two germline ends. The CDR3 sequence is CASSPRMTRGYTF. The CDR3 bases are TGTGCCAGCAGCCCCCGGATGACGCGCGGCTACACCTTC.

The rearrangement links TRBV7-6 to TRBJ2-2, with a tentative D call TRBD1 (5 bases). Trimming stripped 5 bases from V and 4 bases from J, with 8 bases between. CDR1 SGHVS and CDR2 FNYEAQ come from the germline V gene. The CDR3 contains 13 residues. CDR3 in amino acids: CASSLRVTGELFF. CDR3 coding DNA: TGTGCCAGCAGCCTCAGGGTCACCGGGGAGCTGTTTTTT.

V and J are TRBV29-1 and TRBJ2-1, with a weak D call TRBD1 (5 bases). Germline CDR1 is SQVTM and CDR2 is ANQGSEA. V shed 2 bases and J shed 8 bases, with 10 bases lying between them. The CDR3 covers 12 residues. The CDR3 DNA reads TGCAGCGTTGAAATCAGGGTAGATGAGCAGTTCTTC. This gives the protein CSVEIRVDEQFF.

This clonotype has a handful of counts. The chain is built from TRBV7-8 and TRBJ2-3, with D tentatively TRBD1 (5 bases). CDR3 length: 15 amino acids. Trimming left V 5 bases short and J 1 base short, with 13 bases between. In germline, CDR1 is SGHVS, CDR2 FQNEAQ. The CDR3 is CASSRNWGGTDTQYF. In DNA, the CDR3 is TGTGCCAGCAGCCGTAACTGGGGCGGCACAGATACGCAGTATTTT. Combining the CDR3 with reference TRBV7-8 and TRBJ2-3 gives the whole variable domain GAGVSQSPRYKVAKRGQDVALRCDPISGHVSLFWYQQALGQGPEFLTYFQNEAQLDKSGLPSDRFFAERPEGSVSTLKIQRTQQEDSAVYLCASSRNWGGTDTQYFGPGTRLTVL.

The genes are TRBV12-3 or TRBV12-4 and TRBJ1-2, with D uncertain. This CDR3 comprises 15 residues. V lost 1 base to trimming and J lost 8 bases, with 17 bases between them. For the CDR3, the DNA is TGTGCCAGCAGTTTAGGGGTGGCGGCGGGTCGGGGCTACACCTTC. Amino acids: CASSLGVAAGRGYTF.

This clonotype has more than one count but fewer than ten. This sequence joins TRBV5-1 and TRBJ1-4; possibly TRBD1 for D (5 bases). In germline, CDR1 is SGHRS, CDR2 YFSETQ. V was pared by 3 bases and J by 7 bases, with 13 bases between. The CDR3 totals 14 residues. In DNA form, the CDR3 reads TGCGCCAGCAGCTCCGGGACGTATGGTGAAAAACTGTTTTTT. This gives the protein CASSSGTYGEKLFF. Based on the CDR3 plus reference TRBV5-1 and TRBJ1-4, the full variable domain is KAGVTQTPRYLIKTRGQQVTLSCSPISGHRSVSWYQQTPGQGLQFLFEYFSETQRNKGNFPGRFSGRQFSNSRSEMNVSTLELGDSALYLCASSSGTYGEKLFFGSGTQLSVL.

The rearrangement links TRBV30 to TRBJ1-5, with D unresolved. V lost 2 bases, J lost 1 base, and 9 bases lay in between. This CDR3 comprises 14 residues. Germline assignment: CDR1 GTSNPN and CDR2 SVGIG (reference sequence). The CDR3 DNA follows: TGTGCCTGGAGTAGGTGGCAGAGCAATCAGCCCCAGCATTTT. It encodes CAWSRWQSNQPQHF.

The rearrangement uses TRBV5-1 and TRBJ2-3, with 11 bases matching TRBD2. The trim removed 3 bases at V and 5 bases at J, leaving 8 bases unmatched. The germline V gene encodes CDR1 SGHRS and CDR2 YFSETQ. This CDR3 comprises 16 residues. In DNA, the CDR3 is TGCGCCAGCAGCTACAATAGCGGGAGGGGTGTAGATACGCAGTATTTT. The encoded protein is CASSYNSGRGVDTQYF.

This chain joins TRBV7-9 and TRBJ2-3; TRBD2 matches 12 bases. V was pared by 4 bases and J by 2 bases, with 7 bases of the junction left unmatched. Germline V gene sequence: CDR1 SEHNR, CDR2 FQNEAQ (reference sequence). The CDR3 is 17 residues long. CDR3 in DNA: TGTGCCAGCAGCTCTCCGGCTAGCGGGGGGGTCACAGATACGCAGTATTTT. This gives the protein CASSSPASGGVTDTQYF.

This clonotype came up many times. The V call is TRBV13, the J call TRBJ2-7; 10 bases align to TRBD1. CDR1 and CDR2 (germline): PRHDT, FYEKMQ (reference sequence). This CDR3 has 15 amino acids. Unmatched junction bases numbered 10, after V lost 5 bases and J lost 6 bases. CDR3 DNA: TGTGCCAGCAGCGAAACCGGGACAGGGGTCCTCGAGCAGTACTTC. Amino acids: CASSETGTGVLEQYF.

This clonotype showed up just a few times. The rearrangement joins TRBV2 to TRBJ1-1; D remains ambiguous. Germline CDR1 is SNHLY and CDR2 is FYNNEI. V lost 8 bases to trimming and J lost 3 bases, with 19 bases between them. The CDR3 sequence is 15 residues long. CDR3 sequence reads: CASLSVRVVDTEAFF. Written as DNA, the CDR3 is TGTGCCAGCTTATCCGTCCGGGTTGTCGACACTGAAGCTTTCTTT.

This chain joins TRBV5-1 and TRBJ1-4, with D unresolved. V was shortened by 3 bases and J by 4 bases, with 13 bases between the two germline ends. CDR1 SGHRS and CDR2 YFSETQ come from the germline V gene. The CDR3 covers 15 residues. The CDR3: CASSYYGQDNEKLFF. DNA of the CDR3: TGCGCCAGCAGCTACTACGGCCAGGATAATGAAAAACTGTTTTTT. Based on the CDR3 plus reference TRBV5-1 and TRBJ1-4, the full variable domain is KAGVTQTPRYLIKTRGQQVTLSCSPISGHRSVSWYQQTPGQGLQFLFEYFSETQRNKGNFPGRFSGRQFSNSRSEMNVSTLELGDSALYLCASSYYGQDNEKLFFGSGTQLSVL.

V gene TRBV28 combines with J gene TRBJ2-5; D not certain. The CDR3 is 16 residues long. V lost 4 bases, J lost 0 bases, and 15 bases lay in between. Germline loops: CDR1 MDHEN, CDR2 SYDVKM. Here the CDR3 reads CASSSPLRRDQETQYF. DNA for the CDR3: TGTGCCAGCAGTTCCCCCTTGCGGAGAGACCAAGAGACCCAGTACTTC.

The V and J genes are TRBV15 and TRBJ1-1, with D unresolved. The length of the CDR3 is 11 residues. V was trimmed by 3 bases and J by 2 bases, leaving 1 base between them. Germline V gene lookup returns CDR1 LNHNV and CDR2 YYDKDF (reference sequence). In DNA form, the CDR3 reads TGTGCCACCAGCAGCAACACTGAAGCTTTCTTT. Its protein is CATSSNTEAFF. Looking up the rest from reference TRBV15 and TRBJ1-1 gives the full variable domain: DAMVIQNPRYQVTQFGKPVTLSCSQTLNHNVMYWYQQKSSQAPKLLFHYYDKDFNNEADTPDNFQSRRPNTSFCFLDIRSPGLGDTAMYLCATSSNTEAFFGQGTRLTVV.

This clonotype was seen at least ten times. The rearrangement joins TRBV5-4 to TRBJ2-3, with 14 bases fitting TRBD2. V shed 3 bases, J shed 4 bases, and the junction held 10 bases outside the gene matches. Germline V lookup: CDR1 SGHNT, CDR2 YYREEE (reference sequence). The CDR3 consists of 18 residues. CDR3 DNA sequence: TGTGCCAGCAGCTCCAGGTGGGGACTAGCGGGGGAGGCAGATACGCAGTATTTT. Encoded protein: CASSSRWGLAGEADTQYF. Full variable domain (rest looked up from reference TRBV5-4 and TRBJ2-3): ETGVTQSPTHLIKTRGQQVTLRCSSQSGHNTVSWYQQALGQGPQFIFQYYREEENGRGNFPPRFSGLQFPNYSSELNVNALELDDSALYLCASSSRWGLAGEADTQYFGPGTRLTVL.